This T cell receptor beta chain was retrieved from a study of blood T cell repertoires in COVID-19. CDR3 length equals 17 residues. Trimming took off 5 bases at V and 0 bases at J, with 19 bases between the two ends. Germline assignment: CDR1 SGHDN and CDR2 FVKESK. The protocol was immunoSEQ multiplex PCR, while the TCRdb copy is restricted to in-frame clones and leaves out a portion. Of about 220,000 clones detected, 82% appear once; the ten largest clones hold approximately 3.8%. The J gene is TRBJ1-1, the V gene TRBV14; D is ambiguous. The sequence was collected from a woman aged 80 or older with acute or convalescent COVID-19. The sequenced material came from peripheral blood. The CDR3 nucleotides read TGTGCCAGCAGCTTACGGAGGGTTGATTACTTGAACACTGAAGCTTTCTTT. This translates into CASSLRRVDYLNTEAFF.